This T cell receptor (beta chain) derives from a study of control samples from healthy donors and cancer patients. There are 11 residues in the CDR3. Germline V lookup: CDR1 SGHKS, CDR2 YYEKEE (reference sequence). J was trimmed by 14 bases and V by 7 bases; bases with no gene match: 8. Method: immunoSEQ multiplex PCR; TCRdb's copy keeps in-frame clones and lacks some. Among some 74,000 clones listed, approximately 83% were seen once. The sequencing input was blood. This clonotype was sampled from a man aged 55 to 70 in good health. V usage is TRBV5-5 and J usage is TRBJ2-1; 8 nucleotides align to TRBD2. The CDR3 region is CASRTGGAEFF. CDR3 sequence (DNA): TGTGCCAGCCGTACGGGGGGGGCGGAGTTCTTC.